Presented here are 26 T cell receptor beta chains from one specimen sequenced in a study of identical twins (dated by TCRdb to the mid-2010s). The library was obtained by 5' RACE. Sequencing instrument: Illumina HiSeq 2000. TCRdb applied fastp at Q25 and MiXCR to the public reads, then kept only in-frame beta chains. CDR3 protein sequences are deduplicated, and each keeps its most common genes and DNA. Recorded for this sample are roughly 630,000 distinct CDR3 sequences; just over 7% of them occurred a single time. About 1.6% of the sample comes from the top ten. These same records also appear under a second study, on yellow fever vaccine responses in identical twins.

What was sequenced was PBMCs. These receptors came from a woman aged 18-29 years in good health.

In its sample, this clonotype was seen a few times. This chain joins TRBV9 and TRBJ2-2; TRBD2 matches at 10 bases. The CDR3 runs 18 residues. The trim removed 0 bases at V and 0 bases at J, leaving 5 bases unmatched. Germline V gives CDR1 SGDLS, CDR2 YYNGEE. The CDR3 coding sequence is TGTGCCAGCAGCGTAGCAGCTAGCGGGGGTCCGAACACCGGGGAGCTGTTTTTT. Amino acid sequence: CASSVAASGGPNTGELFF.

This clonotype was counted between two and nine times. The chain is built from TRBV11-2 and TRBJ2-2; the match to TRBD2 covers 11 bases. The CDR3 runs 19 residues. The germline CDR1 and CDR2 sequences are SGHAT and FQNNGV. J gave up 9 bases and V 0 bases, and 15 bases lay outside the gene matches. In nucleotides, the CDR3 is TGTGCCAGCAGCTTAGATCAATTCCCTAGCGGGGGGAAACACCGGGAGCTGTTTTTT. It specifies CASSLDQFPSGGKHRELFF.

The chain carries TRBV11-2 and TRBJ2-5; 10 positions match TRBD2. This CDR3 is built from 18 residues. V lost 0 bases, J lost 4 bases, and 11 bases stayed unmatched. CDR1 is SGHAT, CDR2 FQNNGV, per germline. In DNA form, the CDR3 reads TGTGCCAGCAGCTTAGATATTGGGGCTAGCGGGAGTGGAGAGACCCAGTACTTC. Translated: CASSLDIGASGSGETQYF.

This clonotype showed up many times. Here the CDR3 reads CASSFLAVQETQYF. The CDR3, as DNA: TGTGCCAGCAGTTTCTTAGCGGTCCAAGAGACCCAGTACTTC. This chain connects TRBV12-3 or TRBV12-4 to TRBJ2-5; possible D gene TRBD2, 6 bases. Trimming removed 3 bases at V and 1 base at J, with 9 bases between. The CDR3 is 14 residues long.

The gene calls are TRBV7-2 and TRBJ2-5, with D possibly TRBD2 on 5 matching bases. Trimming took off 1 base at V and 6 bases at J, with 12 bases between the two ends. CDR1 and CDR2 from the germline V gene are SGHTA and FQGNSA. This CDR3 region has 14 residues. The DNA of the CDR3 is TGTGCCAGCAGCTTAGTCAGTCCGGGGAAGACCCAGTACTTC. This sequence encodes CASSLVSPGKTQYF.

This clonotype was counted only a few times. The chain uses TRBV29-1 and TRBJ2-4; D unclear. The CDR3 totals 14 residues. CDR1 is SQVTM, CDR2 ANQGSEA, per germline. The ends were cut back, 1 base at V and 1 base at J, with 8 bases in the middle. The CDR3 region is CSVEVGLAKNIQYF. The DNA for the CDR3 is TGCAGCGTTGAAGTTGGGTTGGCCAAAAACATTCAGTACTTC.

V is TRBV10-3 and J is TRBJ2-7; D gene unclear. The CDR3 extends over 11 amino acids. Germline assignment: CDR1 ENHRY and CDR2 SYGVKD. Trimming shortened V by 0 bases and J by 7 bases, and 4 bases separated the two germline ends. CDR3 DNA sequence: TGTGCCATCAGTGAGTCGAATGAGCAGTACTTC. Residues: CAISESNEQYF.

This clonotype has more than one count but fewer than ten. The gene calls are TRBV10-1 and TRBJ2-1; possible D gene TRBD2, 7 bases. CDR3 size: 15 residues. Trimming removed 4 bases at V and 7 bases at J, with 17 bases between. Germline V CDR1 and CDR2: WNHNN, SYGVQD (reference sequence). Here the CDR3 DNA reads TGCGCCAGCAGTGGGGACTACTTAGGGGGTAATGAGCAGTTCTTC. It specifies CASSGDYLGGNEQFF.

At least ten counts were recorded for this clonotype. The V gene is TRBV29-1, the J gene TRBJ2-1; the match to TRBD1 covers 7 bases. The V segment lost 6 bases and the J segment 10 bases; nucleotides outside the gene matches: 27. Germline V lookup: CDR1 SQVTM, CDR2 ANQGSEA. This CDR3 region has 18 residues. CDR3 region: CSVRGQGVFGITSLEQFF. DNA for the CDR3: TGCAGCGTGAGGGGGCAGGGGGTATTCGGGATTACATCATTGGAGCAGTTCTTC.

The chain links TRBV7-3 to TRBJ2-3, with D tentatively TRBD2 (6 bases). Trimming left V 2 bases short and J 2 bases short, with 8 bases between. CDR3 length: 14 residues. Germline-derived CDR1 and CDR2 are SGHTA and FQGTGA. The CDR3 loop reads CASSLWTTTDTQYF. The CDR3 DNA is TGTGCCAGCAGCTTATGGACTACCACAGATACGCAGTATTTT.

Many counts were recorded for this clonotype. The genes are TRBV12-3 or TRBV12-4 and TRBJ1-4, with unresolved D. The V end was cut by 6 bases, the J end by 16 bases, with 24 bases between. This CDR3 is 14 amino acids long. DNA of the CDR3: TGTGCCAGCAGCCCCTCTCGCGGGAAGTTCGGTCCGTTTTTT. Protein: CASSPSRGKFGPFF.

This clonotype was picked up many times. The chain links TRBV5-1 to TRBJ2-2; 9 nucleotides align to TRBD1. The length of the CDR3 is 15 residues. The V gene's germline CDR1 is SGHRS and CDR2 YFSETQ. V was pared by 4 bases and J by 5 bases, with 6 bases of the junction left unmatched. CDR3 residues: CASSPGQGRTGELFF. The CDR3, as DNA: TGCGCCAGCAGCCCCGGACAGGGGAGAACCGGGGAGCTGTTTTTT.

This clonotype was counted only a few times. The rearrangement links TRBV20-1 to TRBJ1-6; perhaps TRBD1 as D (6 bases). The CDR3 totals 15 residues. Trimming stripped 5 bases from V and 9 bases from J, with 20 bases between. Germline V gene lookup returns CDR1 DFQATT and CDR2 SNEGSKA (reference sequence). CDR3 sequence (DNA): TGCAGTGCTGATCCCACAGGGTTGCGAATTTCACCCCTCCACTTT. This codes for CSADPTGLRISPLHF.

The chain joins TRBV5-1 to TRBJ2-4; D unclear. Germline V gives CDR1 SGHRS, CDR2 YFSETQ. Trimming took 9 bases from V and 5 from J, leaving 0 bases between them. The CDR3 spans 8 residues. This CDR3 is CAKNIQYF. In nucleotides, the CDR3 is TGCGCCAAAAACATTCAGTACTTC.

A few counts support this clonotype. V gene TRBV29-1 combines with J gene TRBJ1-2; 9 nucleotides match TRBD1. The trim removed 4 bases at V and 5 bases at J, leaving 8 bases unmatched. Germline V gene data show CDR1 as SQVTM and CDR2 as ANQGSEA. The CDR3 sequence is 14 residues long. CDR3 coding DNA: TGCAGCGTTGGCCCGGGACAGGGAGGGTATGGCTACACCTTC. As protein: CSVGPGQGGYGYTF.

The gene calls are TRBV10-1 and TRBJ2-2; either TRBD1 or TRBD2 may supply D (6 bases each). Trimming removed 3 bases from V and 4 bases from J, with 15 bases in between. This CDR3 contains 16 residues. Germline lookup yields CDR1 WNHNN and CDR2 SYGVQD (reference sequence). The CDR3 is CASSDGGPERTGELFF. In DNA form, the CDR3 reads TGCGCCAGCAGTGATGGGGGGCCCGAACGCACCGGGGAGCTGTTTTTT.

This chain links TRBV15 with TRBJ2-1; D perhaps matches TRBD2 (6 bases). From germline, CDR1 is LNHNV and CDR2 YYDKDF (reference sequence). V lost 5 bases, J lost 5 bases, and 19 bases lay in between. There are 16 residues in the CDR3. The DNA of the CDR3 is TGTGCCACCAGCCGGATGGGGGGAGACTTTAACAATGAGCAGTTCTTC. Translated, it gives CATSRMGGDFNNEQFF.

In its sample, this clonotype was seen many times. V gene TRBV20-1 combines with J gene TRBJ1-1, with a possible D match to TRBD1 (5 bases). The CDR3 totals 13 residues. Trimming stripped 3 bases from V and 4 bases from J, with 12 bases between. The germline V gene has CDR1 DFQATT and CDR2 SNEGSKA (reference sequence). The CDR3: CSARGRGGTEAFF. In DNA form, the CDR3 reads TGCAGTGCTAGGGGGCGCGGGGGCACTGAAGCTTTCTTT.

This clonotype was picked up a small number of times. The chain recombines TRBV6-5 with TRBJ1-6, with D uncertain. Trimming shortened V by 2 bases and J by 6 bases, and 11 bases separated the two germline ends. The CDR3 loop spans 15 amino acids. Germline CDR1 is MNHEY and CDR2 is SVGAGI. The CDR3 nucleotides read TGTGCCAGCAGTTACCCGGACGGTGTTAATTCACCCCTCCACTTT. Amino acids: CASSYPDGVNSPLHF.

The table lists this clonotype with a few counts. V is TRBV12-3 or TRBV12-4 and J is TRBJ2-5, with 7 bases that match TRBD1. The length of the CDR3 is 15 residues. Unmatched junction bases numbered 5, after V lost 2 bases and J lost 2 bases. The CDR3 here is CASSLPRDRQETQYF. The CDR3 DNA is TGTGCCAGCAGTTTACCCCGGGACAGACAAGAGACCCAGTACTTC.

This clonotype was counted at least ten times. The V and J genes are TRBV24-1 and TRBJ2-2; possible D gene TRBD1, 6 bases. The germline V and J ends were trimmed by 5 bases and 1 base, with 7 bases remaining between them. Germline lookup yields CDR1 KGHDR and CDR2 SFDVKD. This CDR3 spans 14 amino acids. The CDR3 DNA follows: TGTGCCACCAGTGGGACAGTGAACACCGGGGAGCTGTTTTTT. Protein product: CATSGTVNTGELFF.

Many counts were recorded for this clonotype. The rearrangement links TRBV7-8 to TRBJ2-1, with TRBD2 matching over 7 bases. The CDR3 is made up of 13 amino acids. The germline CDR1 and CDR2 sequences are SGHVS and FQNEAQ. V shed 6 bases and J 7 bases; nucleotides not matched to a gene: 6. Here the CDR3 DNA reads TGTGCCAGCAGGGTAGCGGGCGAGAATGAGCAGTTCTTC. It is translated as CASRVAGENEQFF.

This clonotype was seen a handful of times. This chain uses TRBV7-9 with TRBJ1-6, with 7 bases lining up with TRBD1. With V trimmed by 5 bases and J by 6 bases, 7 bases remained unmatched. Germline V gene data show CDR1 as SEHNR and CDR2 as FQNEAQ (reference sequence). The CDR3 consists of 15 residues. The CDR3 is CASSPLTGINSPLHF. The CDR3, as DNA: TGTGCCAGCAGCCCCCTGACAGGGATTAATTCACCCCTCCACTTT.

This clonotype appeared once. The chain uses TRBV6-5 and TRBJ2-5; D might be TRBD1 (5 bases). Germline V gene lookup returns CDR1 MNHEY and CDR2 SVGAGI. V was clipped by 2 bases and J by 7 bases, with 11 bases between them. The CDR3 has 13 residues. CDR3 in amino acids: CASSYIGDGTQYF. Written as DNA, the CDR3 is TGTGCCAGCAGTTACATAGGGGATGGGACCCAGTACTTC.

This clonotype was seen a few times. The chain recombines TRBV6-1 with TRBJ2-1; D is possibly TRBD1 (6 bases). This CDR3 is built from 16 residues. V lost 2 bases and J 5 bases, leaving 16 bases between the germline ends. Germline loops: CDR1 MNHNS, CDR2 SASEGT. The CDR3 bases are TGTGCCAGCAGTGAATCGATTGGGACAATTAACAATGAGCAGTTCTTC. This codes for CASSESIGTINNEQFF.

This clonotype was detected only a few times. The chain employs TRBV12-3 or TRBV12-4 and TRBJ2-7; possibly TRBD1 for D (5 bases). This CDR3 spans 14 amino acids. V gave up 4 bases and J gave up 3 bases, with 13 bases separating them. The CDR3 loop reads CASSSREWGYEQYF. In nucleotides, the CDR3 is TGTGCCAGCAGTTCCAGGGAATGGGGCTACGAGCAGTACTTC.